This TCR beta chain was identified during a study of T-cell reconstitution after alpha-beta-depleted transplantation in children. Germline V gene data show CDR1 as SGHAT and CDR2 as FQNNGV. The ends were cut back, 5 bases at V and 2 bases at J, with 16 bases in the middle. This CDR3 contains 15 residues. This clonotype was counted a few times. Its antigen is undetermined. Unique molecular identifiers were incorporated during preparation of the TCRbeta library. MiXCR, applied by TCRdb to the PCR reads, yields one record per CDR3 protein. The sample shows 95,000 to 120,000 distinct CDR3 sequences, roughly 6.1% of them seen only once. Study results and caveats: Alpha-beta T cells present about two months after transplant were reported to originate from several hundred expanded graft clones. Diversity and T-cell counts at one year after transplant derived mostly from new T cells. At day 60, the high TCRbeta diversity found in some patients originated from recipient T cells and thymic progenitors that had survived.

This chain links TRBV11-2 with TRBJ2-7; the D call may be TRBD1 or TRBD2 (5 bases each). This clonotype originated in a male patient aged 2 to 10 who had a stem cell transplant for acute lymphoblastic leukemia, so the T cells may come from the graft donor. The sequences come from PBMCs, mostly from graft donor cells, collected 360 days after TCRalphabeta/CD19-depleted stem cell transplant. The CDR3 coding sequence is TGTGCCAGCAGCCCTTCCCGAGGGGCTCCCTACGAGCAGTACTTC. Protein product: CASSPSRGAPYEQYF.